One sample yielded the 7 T cell receptor beta chains listed below, sequenced in a study of PD-L1 blockade in urothelial cancer. Assay: immunoSEQ multiplex PCR; the TCRdb copy retains only in-frame clones and omits some. This table has more than 85,000 clones, roughly nine tenths appearing once. The sample was PBMCs, taken around atezolizumab (anti-PD-L1) treatment. The origin of the receptors is a woman aged 80 or older with urothelial cancer.

The chain carries TRBV9 and TRBJ2-7, with D possibly TRBD2 on 5 matching bases. Trimming removed 0 bases from V and 5 bases from J, with 21 bases in between. This CDR3 has 17 residues. The germline V gene has CDR1 SGDLS and CDR2 YYNGEE. This CDR3 reads CASSVDRIGLLPHEQYF. As DNA, the CDR3 is TGTGCCAGCAGCGTAGATCGGATTGGACTTCTACCCCACGAGCAGTACTTC. Full variable domain (remainder filled in from reference TRBV9 and TRBJ2-7): DSGVTQTPKHLITATGQRVTLRCSPRSGDLSVYWYQQSLDQGLQFLIQYYNGEERAKGNILERFSAQQFPDLHSELNLSSLELGDSALYFCASSVDRIGLLPHEQYFGPGTRLTVT.

The chain joins TRBV4-2 to TRBJ2-3, with 12 bases matching TRBD2. CDR1 LGHNA and CDR2 YNFKEQ come from the germline V gene. Unmatched junction bases numbered 5, after V lost 3 bases and J lost 4 bases. The CDR3 runs to 16 residues. The CDR3 DNA reads as TGTGCCAGCAGCCAGGGACTAGCGGGTATTCCAGATACGCAGTATTTT. This gives the protein CASSQGLAGIPDTQYF.

The V call is TRBV28, the J call TRBJ1-1; a weak D match, TRBD1 (6 bases). The CDR3 sequence is 16 residues long. Trimming removed 6 bases from V and 4 bases from J, with 21 bases in between. Germline V gives CDR1 MDHEN, CDR2 SYDVKM. The CDR3 sequence is CASSPALGGPPTEAFF. The CDR3 bases are TGTGCCAGCAGCCCCGCCCTTGGGGGCCCCCCCACTGAAGCTTTCTTT.

In this sample, this clone turned up a few times. The J gene is TRBJ2-7, the V gene TRBV30; 9 bases align to TRBD1. CDR1 GTSNPN and CDR2 SVGIG come from the germline V gene (reference sequence). The CDR3 is 16 amino acids. Trimming removed 2 bases from V and 3 bases from J; junction bases left unmatched: 11. In nucleotides, the CDR3 is TGTGCCTGGAGTTTCACCGACAGGGGGAGCAGCTACGAGCAGTACTTC. Its protein is CAWSFTDRGSSYEQYF.

The chain employs TRBV5-6 and TRBJ2-7; 10 bases map to TRBD2. The CDR3 extends over 15 amino acids. The V segment lost 0 bases and the J segment 7 bases; nucleotides outside the gene matches: 7. CDR1 is SGHDT and CDR2 is YYEEEE in the germline V gene. CDR3 region: CASSLELAGLSEQYF. CDR3 DNA sequence: TGTGCCAGCAGCTTGGAACTAGCGGGACTGAGTGAGCAGTACTTC.

The chain carries TRBV4-2 and TRBJ2-5; 10 bases agree with TRBD2. V lost 0 bases and J lost 1; bases outside the gene matches: 2. CDR3 size: 16 residues. Per germline, CDR1 LGHNA and CDR2 YNFKEQ. This chain's CDR3 is CASSQETSGTQETQYF. Written as DNA, the CDR3 is TGTGCCAGCAGCCAAGAAACTAGCGGGACCCAAGAGACCCAGTACTTC.

CDR3 in DNA: TGTGCCAGCAGCTTAACTTCCTACGAGCAGTACTTC. Amino acids: CASSLTSYEQYF. The V gene is TRBV7-2, the J gene TRBJ2-7; D unresolved. The CDR3 is 12 amino acids. The V gene's germline CDR1 is SGHTA and CDR2 FQGNSA. The V and J ends lost 2 bases and 1 base respectively, with 3 bases between them.